A selection of T cell receptor beta chains follows, all from one sample in a study of OX40 agonist ivuxolimab in advanced cancers. Method: immunoSEQ multiplex PCR; TCRdb's copy keeps in-frame clones and lacks some. This sample carries roughly 50,000 clones, 80% of them seen once, and the ten largest clones take roughly 4%. Specimen: CD4+ or CD8+ T cells sorted from blood, collected in a trial of the OX40 agonist ivuxolimab. These receptors were obtained from an adult with an advanced solid tumor such as melanoma, head and neck, liver or kidney cancer. The CDR3 runs from the conserved cysteine through the conserved F or W. Each record gives: D gene, clone size, V gene, CDR3 length, J gene, CDR3 protein, CDR3 DNA. The D gene is left open where the match is weak. Some rows have no size entry. The others give once, few or many, or a class for an expanded clone.

D: .
size: few
V: TRBV5-4
length: 14
J: TRBJ1-1
CDR3: CASSLDREYTEAFF
DNA: TGTGCCAGCAGCTTGGACAGGGAGTACACTGAAGCTTTCTTT

D: .
size: .
V: TRBV10-3
length: 14
J: TRBJ2-3
CDR3: CAISKGESTDTQYF
DNA: TGTGCCATCAGCAAAGGGGAGAGCACAGATACGCAGTATTTT

D: .
size: .
V: TRBV5-1
length: 15
J: TRBJ1-2
CDR3: CASSLGGQFLYGYTF
DNA: TGCGCCAGCAGCTTGGGGGGGCAGTTCCTCTATGGCTACACCTTC

D: .
size: .
V: TRBV2
length: 14
J: TRBJ1-2
CDR3: CASTGTVSNYGYTF
DNA: TGTGCCAGCACGGGGACGGTTTCTAACTATGGCTACACCTTC

D: TRBD1
size: .
V: TRBV6-4
length: 15
J: TRBJ1-5
CDR3: CASSVDRGGNQPQHF
DNA: TGTGCCAGCAGCGTGGACAGGGGAGGGAATCAGCCCCAGCATTTT

D: TRBD2
size: .
V: TRBV9
length: 18
J: TRBJ2-5
CDR3: CASSYRLAGGPSQETQYF
DNA: TGTGCCAGCAGCTACCGACTAGCGGGAGGGCCATCCCAAGAGACCCAGTACTTC

D: .
size: .
V: TRBV7-9
length: 14
J: TRBJ2-7
CDR3: CASSLRGNGAEQYF
DNA: TGTGCCAGCAGCTTAAGGGGAAATGGGGCCGAGCAGTACTTC

D: .
size: .
V: TRBV19
length: 13
J: TRBJ1-1
CDR3: CASVKHQNTEAFF
DNA: TGTGCCTCCGTTAAACACCAGAACACTGAAGCTTTCTTT

D: .
size: .
V: TRBV5-1
length: 18
J: TRBJ1-4
CDR3: CASSLTVAEAGKSEKLFF
DNA: TGCGCCAGCAGCTTGACAGTGGCGGAGGCAGGGAAAAGTGAAAAACTGTTTTTT

D: .
size: few
V: TRBV19
length: 15
J: TRBJ1-3
CDR3: CASSRPDLSGNTIYF
DNA: TGTGCCAGTAGCCGCCCTGATCTATCTGGAAACACCATATATTTT

D: TRBD1
size: .
V: TRBV4-1
length: 15
J: TRBJ1-2
CDR3: CASSQGTGGNYGYTF
DNA: TGCGCCAGCAGCCAAGGCACAGGGGGAAACTATGGCTACACCTTC

D: TRBD1
size: .
V: TRBV5-1
length: 16
J: TRBJ2-2
CDR3: CASSRWQGASTGELFF
DNA: TGCGCCAGCAGCCGATGGCAGGGGGCGAGCACCGGGGAGCTGTTTTTT

D: .
size: .
V: TRBV5-5
length: 14
J: TRBJ1-2
CDR3: CASSSRIRDSGYTF
DNA: TGTGCCAGCAGCTCTCGTATTAGGGATAGTGGCTACACCTTC

D: TRBD2
size: .
V: TRBV7-2
length: 15
J: TRBJ2-5
CDR3: CASSLELAGKETQYF
DNA: TGTGCCAGCAGCTTAGAATTAGCGGGGAAAGAGACCCAGTACTTC

D: .
size: .
V: TRBV19
length: 17
J: TRBJ2-1
CDR3: CASRRLGGRLPENEQFF
DNA: TGTGCCAGTAGGCGACTAGGGGGGCGCCTACCAGAGAATGAGCAGTTCTTC

D: TRBD1
size: .
V: TRBV6-1
length: 18
J: TRBJ2-4
CDR3: CASSEAIGIGTVKNIQYF
DNA: TGTGCCAGCAGTGAAGCAATCGGTATCGGGACAGTTAAAAACATTCAGTACTTC

D: .
size: .
V: TRBV5-8
length: 12
J: TRBJ1-2
CDR3: CASSLGNLGYTF
DNA: TGTGCCAGCAGCTTGGGGAACTTGGGCTACACCTTC

D: TRBD2
size: .
V: TRBV6-6
length: 14
J: TRBJ2-3
CDR3: CASLAGALTDTQYF
DNA: TGTGCCAGCCTAGCGGGGGCCCTCACAGATACGCAGTATTTT

D: TRBD1
size: .
V: TRBV28
length: 13
J: TRBJ1-2
CDR3: CASSLQGAQGYTF
DNA: TGTGCCAGCAGTCTACAGGGGGCGCAAGGCTACACCTTC

D: .
size: once
V: TRBV5-1
length: 16
J: TRBJ2-2
CDR3: CASSPILQGATGELFF
DNA: TGCGCCAGCAGCCCAATCCTTCAGGGTGCCACCGGGGAGCTGTTTTTT

D: .
size: .
V: TRBV2
length: 14
J: TRBJ2-6
CDR3: CASSPGGAGNVLTF
DNA: TGTGCCAGCAGTCCCGGCGGGGCAGGCAACGTCCTGACTTTC

D: .
size: .
V: TRBV27
length: 15
J: TRBJ2-3
CDR3: CASSLGQGYTDTQYF
DNA: TGTGCCAGCAGTTTAGGGCAGGGTTACACAGATACGCAGTATTTT

D: .
size: few
V: TRBV5-1
length: 13
J: TRBJ1-4
CDR3: CASSLGQNEKLFF
DNA: TGCGCCAGCAGCTTGGGACAGAATGAAAAACTGTTTTTT

D: .
size: .
V: TRBV2
length: 12
J: TRBJ2-5
CDR3: CASSGIFQTQYF
DNA: TGTGCCAGCAGCGGGATTTTTCAGACCCAGTACTTC

D: .
size: .
V: TRBV18
length: 13
J: TRBJ1-2
CDR3: CASSTDSAYGYTF
DNA: TGTGCCAGCTCAACGGACAGCGCCTATGGCTACACCTTC

D: .
size: .
V: TRBV11-2
length: 13
J: TRBJ1-5
CDR3: CASSLLRNQPQHF
DNA: TGTGCCAGCAGCCTATTAAGGAATCAGCCCCAGCATTTT

D: .
size: .
V: TRBV25-1
length: 12
J: TRBJ1-2
CDR3: CATSRGAIGYTF
DNA: TGTGCCACCAGCCGGGGGGCGATCGGCTACACCTTC

D: TRBD1
size: .
V: TRBV2
length: 15
J: TRBJ2-5
CDR3: CASSADRGPSKTQYF
DNA: TGTGCCAGCAGTGCCGACAGGGGGCCCTCGAAGACCCAGTACTTC

D: .
size: .
V: TRBV5-1
length: 14
J: TRBJ2-5
CDR3: CASSLQDSRETQYF
DNA: TGCGCCAGCAGCCTACAGGATAGCAGGGAGACCCAGTACTTC

D: TRBD1
size: .
V: TRBV7-8
length: 15
J: TRBJ2-2
CDR3: CASSSRQGNTGELFF
DNA: TGTGCCAGCAGCTCCAGACAGGGTAACACCGGGGAGCTGTTTTTT

D: .
size: .
V: TRBV27
length: 17
J: TRBJ1-3
CDR3: CASSSTGHPLSGNTIYF
DNA: TGTGCCAGCAGTTCGACGGGACACCCACTCTCTGGAAACACCATATATTTT

D: .
size: .
V: TRBV30
length: 14
J: TRBJ2-2
CDR3: CAWTTGAGTGELFF
DNA: TGTGCCTGGACCACGGGGGCGGGCACCGGGGAGCTGTTTTTT

D: TRBD2
size: .
V: TRBV27
length: 17
J: TRBJ2-7
CDR3: CASSLWSGGAVLNEQYF
DNA: TGTGCCAGCAGTTTATGGAGCGGGGGGGCCGTTCTCAACGAGCAGTACTTC

D: .
size: .
V: TRBV15
length: 17
J: TRBJ2-5
CDR3: CATSRVRWTNEQETQYF
DNA: TGTGCCACCAGCAGAGTCCGATGGACTAATGAGCAAGAGACCCAGTACTTC

D: .
size: .
V: TRBV6-5
length: 15
J: TRBJ1-5
CDR3: CASSWSGRNNQPQHF
DNA: TGTGCCAGCAGTTGGTCCGGACGGAACAATCAGCCCCAGCATTTT

D: .
size: .
V: TRBV7-2
length: 12
J: TRBJ1-4
CDR3: CASSLDREKLFF
DNA: TGTGCCAGCAGCTTAGACAGGGAAAAACTGTTTTTT

D: .
size: .
V: TRBV2
length: 16
J: TRBJ1-6
CDR3: CASRYGGSSYNSPLHF
DNA: TGTGCCAGCAGATACGGGGGAAGCTCCTATAATTCACCCCTCCACTTT

D: .
size: few
V: TRBV2
length: 17
J: TRBJ2-3
CDR3: CASSEPFRVGDTDTQYF
DNA: TGTGCCAGCAGTGAGCCTTTCAGGGTGGGTGACACAGATACGCAGTATTTT

D: .
size: .
V: TRBV9
length: 13
J: TRBJ1-3
CDR3: CASSAGSGNTIYF
DNA: TGTGCCAGCAGCGCCGGCTCTGGAAACACCATATATTTT

D: .
size: .
V: TRBV11-2
length: 14
J: TRBJ1-2
CDR3: CASSRGGWRDGYTF
DNA: TGTGCCAGCAGCCGCGGGGGGTGGCGAGATGGCTACACCTTC

D: .
size: .
V: TRBV11-3
length: 13
J: TRBJ2-7
CDR3: CASSLDGQNEQYF
DNA: TGTGCCAGCAGCTTAGACGGACAAAACGAGCAGTACTTC

D: .
size: .
V: TRBV25-1
length: 13
J: TRBJ1-2
CDR3: CASSEERPLGYTF
DNA: TGTGCCAGCAGCGAAGAGAGGCCGCTCGGCTACACCTTC

D: .
size: .
V: TRBV5-6
length: 13
J: TRBJ2-3
CDR3: CASSLTSTDTQYF
DNA: TGTGCCAGCAGCTTGACCAGCACAGATACGCAGTATTTT

D: TRBD1
size: once
V: TRBV19
length: 13
J: TRBJ1-1
CDR3: CATERDRATEAFF
DNA: TGTGCCACAGAGCGCGACAGGGCCACTGAAGCTTTCTTT

D: .
size: once
V: TRBV5-1
length: 13
J: TRBJ2-3
CDR3: CASTRGSTDTQYF
DNA: TGCGCCAGCACTCGGGGCTCCACAGATACGCAGTATTTT

D: .
size: once
V: TRBV14
length: 14
J: TRBJ1-6
CDR3: CASSQEIRNSPLHF
DNA: TGTGCCAGCAGCCAAGAGATTAGGAACTCACCCCTCCACTTT

D: .
size: .
V: TRBV27
length: 15
J: TRBJ1-2
CDR3: CASSSSPGTNYGYTF
DNA: TGTGCCAGCAGTTCTAGTCCAGGCACCAACTATGGCTACACCTTC

D: .
size: .
V: TRBV6-6
length: 15
J: TRBJ1-5
CDR3: CASSPRGRRNQPQHF
DNA: TGTGCCAGCAGTCCACGGGGACGCCGCAATCAGCCCCAGCATTTT

D: .
size: .
V: TRBV18
length: 12
J: TRBJ1-1
CDR3: CASSPGPGKDFF
DNA: TGTGCCAGCTCACCAGGGCCTGGTAAAGATTTCTTT

D: .
size: .
V: TRBV18
length: 14
J: TRBJ2-7
CDR3: CASSRRGVAYEQYF
DNA: TGTGCCAGCTCCCGTCGTGGAGTAGCCTACGAGCAGTACTTC

D: TRBD2
size: .
V: TRBV7-2
length: 18
J: TRBJ2-7
CDR3: CASSRSRTSGGFTYEQYF
DNA: TGTGCCAGCAGCCGCTCCAGGACTAGCGGGGGGTTTACCTACGAGCAGTACTTC

D: .
size: .
V: TRBV5-1
length: 14
J: TRBJ1-3
CDR3: CASSLEGSGNTIYF
DNA: TGCGCCAGCAGCTTGGAGGGTAGTGGAAACACCATATATTTT

D: TRBD1
size: .
V: TRBV7-2
length: 14
J: TRBJ1-1
CDR3: CASSLAGGGSEAFF
DNA: TGTGCCAGCAGCTTAGCAGGGGGCGGCTCTGAAGCTTTCTTT

D: TRBD2
size: .
V: TRBV19
length: 16
J: TRBJ2-1
CDR3: CASSDPGLAVVREQFF
DNA: TGTGCCAGTAGTGATCCGGGACTAGCGGTTGTACGGGAGCAGTTCTTC

D: .
size: .
V: TRBV2
length: 13
J: TRBJ2-2
CDR3: CASSGDRTGELFF
DNA: TGTGCCAGCAGCGGTGACAGGACCGGGGAGCTGTTTTTT